A single TCR beta chain is shown here with its context. V shed 7 bases and J shed 3 bases, with 15 bases lying between them. Germline V gene lookup returns CDR1 GTSNPN and CDR2 SVGIG (reference sequence). There are 13 residues in the CDR3. This entry belongs to a study of CD8 T cells in Susac syndrome. cDNA came from roughly 0.5 to 1 ug RNA primed by random hexamers. TCRdb itself ran the immunoSEQ multiplex PCR reads through MiXCR, one entry per CDR3 protein. The sample consists of under 95,000 distinct CDR3 sequences, about 93% of them appearing once. This clonotype was obtained from a human donor with Susac syndrome. This rearrangement joins TRBV30 to TRBJ1-1, with D possibly matching TRBD1 (5 bases). The material sequenced was CD4+ T cells from PBMCs. The CDR3, as DNA: TGTGCCTCCGACCCAACGGGGGACACTGAAGCTTTCTTT. Translation: CASDPTGDTEAFF. Combining the CDR3 with reference TRBV30 and TRBJ1-1 gives the whole variable domain SQTIHQWPATLVQPVGSPLSLECTVEGTSNPNLYWYRQAAGRGLQLLFYSVGIGQISSEVPQNLSASRPQDRQFILSSKKLLLSDSGFYLCASDPTGDTEAFFGQGTRLTVV.